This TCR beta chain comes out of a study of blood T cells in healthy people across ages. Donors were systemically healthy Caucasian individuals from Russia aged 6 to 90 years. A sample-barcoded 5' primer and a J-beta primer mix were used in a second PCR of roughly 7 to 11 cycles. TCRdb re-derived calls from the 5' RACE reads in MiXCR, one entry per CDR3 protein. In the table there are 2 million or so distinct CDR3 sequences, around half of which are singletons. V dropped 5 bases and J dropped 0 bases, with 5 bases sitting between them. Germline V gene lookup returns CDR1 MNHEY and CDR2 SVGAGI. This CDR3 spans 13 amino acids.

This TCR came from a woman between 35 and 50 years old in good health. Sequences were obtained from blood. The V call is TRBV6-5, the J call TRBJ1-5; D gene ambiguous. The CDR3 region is CASSKYSNQPQHF. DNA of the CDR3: TGTGCCAGCAGTAAATATAGCAATCAGCCCCAGCATTTT.